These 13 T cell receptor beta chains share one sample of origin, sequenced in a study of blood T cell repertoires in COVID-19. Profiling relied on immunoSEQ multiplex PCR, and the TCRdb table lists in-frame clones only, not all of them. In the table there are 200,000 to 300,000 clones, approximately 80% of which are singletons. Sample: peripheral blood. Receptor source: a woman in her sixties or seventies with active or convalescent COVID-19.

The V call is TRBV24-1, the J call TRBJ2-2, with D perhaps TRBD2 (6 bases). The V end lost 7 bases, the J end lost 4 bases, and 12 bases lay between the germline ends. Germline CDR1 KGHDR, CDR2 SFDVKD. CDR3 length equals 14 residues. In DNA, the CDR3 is TGTGCCACCAGCTCCGGGGGAGGCACCGGGGAGCTGTTTTTT. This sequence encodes CATSSGGGTGELFF.

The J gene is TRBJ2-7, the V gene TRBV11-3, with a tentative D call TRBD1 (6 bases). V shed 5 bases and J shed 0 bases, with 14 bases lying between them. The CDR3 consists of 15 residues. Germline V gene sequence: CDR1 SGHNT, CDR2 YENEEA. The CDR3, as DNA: TGTGCCAGCAGCACGGACAGCGTCCCCTCCTACGAGCAGTACTTC. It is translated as CASSTDSVPSYEQYF.

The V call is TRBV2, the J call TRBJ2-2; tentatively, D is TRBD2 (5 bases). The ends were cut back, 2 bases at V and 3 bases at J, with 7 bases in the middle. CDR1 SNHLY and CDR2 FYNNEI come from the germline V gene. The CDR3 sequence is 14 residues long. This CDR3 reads CASSELADTGELFF. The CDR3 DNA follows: TGTGCCAGCAGTGAACTAGCAGACACCGGGGAGCTGTTTTTT.

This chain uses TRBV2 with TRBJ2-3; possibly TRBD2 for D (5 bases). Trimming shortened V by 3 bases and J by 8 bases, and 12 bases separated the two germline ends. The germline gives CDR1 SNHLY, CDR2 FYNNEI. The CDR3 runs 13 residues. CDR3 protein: CASSEDPRGTQYF. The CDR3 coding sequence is TGTGCCAGCAGTGAGGACCCCCGGGGTACGCAGTATTTT. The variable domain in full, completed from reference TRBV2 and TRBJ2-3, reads EPEVTQTPSHQVTQMGQEVILRCVPISNHLYFYWYRQILGQKVEFLVSFYNNEISEKSEIFDDQFSVERPDGSNFTLKIRSTKLEDSAMYFCASSEDPRGTQYFGPGTRLTVL.

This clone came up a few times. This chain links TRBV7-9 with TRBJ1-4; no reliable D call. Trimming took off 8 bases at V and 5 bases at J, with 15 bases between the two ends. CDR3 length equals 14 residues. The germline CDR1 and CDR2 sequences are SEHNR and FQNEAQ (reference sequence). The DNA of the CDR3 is TGTGCCAGCTGCGAGGGAATACGGAATGAAAAACTGTTTTTT. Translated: CASCEGIRNEKLFF.

The CDR3 is CASRDRINQPQHF. CDR3 in DNA: TGTGCCAGCAGAGACAGGATTAATCAGCCCCAGCATTTT. This chain links TRBV6-5 with TRBJ1-5; TRBD1 might be the D (6 bases). This CDR3 has 13 amino acids. Germline lookup yields CDR1 MNHEY and CDR2 SVGAGI. Trimming took 6 bases from V and 4 from J, leaving 10 bases between them.

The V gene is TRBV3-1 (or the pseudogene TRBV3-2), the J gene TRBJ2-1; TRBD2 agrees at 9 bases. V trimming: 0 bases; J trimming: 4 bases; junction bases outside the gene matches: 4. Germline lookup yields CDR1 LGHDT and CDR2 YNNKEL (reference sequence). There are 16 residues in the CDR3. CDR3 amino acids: CASSQERLAGYNEQFF. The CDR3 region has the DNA TGTGCCAGCAGCCAAGAAAGGCTAGCGGGGTACAATGAGCAGTTCTTC.

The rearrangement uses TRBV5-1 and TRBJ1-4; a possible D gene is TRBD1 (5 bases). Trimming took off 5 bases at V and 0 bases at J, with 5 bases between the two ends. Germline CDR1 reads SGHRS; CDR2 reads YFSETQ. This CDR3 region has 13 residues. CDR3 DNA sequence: TGCGCCAGCAGGACAGCAACTAATGAAAAACTGTTTTTT. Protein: CASRTATNEKLFF. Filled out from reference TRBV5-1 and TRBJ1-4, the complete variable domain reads KAGVTQTPRYLIKTRGQQVTLSCSPISGHRSVSWYQQTPGQGLQFLFEYFSETQRNKGNFPGRFSGRQFSNSRSEMNVSTLELGDSALYLCASRTATNEKLFFGSGTQLSVL.

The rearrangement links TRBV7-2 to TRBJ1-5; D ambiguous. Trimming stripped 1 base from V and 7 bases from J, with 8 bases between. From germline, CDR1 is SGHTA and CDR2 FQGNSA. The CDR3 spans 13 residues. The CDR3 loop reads CASSLGQRQPQHF. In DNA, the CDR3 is TGTGCCAGCAGCTTAGGTCAGAGGCAGCCCCAGCATTTT.

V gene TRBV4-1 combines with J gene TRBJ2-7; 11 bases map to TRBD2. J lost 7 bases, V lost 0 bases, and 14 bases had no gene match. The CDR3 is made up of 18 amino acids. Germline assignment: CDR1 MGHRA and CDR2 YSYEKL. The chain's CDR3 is CASSQDKGRLAGRGEQYF. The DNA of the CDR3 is TGCGCCAGCAGCCAAGATAAGGGGAGACTAGCGGGAAGGGGGGAGCAGTACTTC.

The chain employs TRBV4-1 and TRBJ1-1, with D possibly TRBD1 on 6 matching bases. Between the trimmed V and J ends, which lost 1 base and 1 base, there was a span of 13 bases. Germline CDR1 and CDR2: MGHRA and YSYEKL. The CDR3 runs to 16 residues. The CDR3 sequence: CASSQATDRRNTEAFF. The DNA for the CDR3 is TGCGCCAGCAGCCAAGCTACCGACAGGAGGAACACTGAAGCTTTCTTT.

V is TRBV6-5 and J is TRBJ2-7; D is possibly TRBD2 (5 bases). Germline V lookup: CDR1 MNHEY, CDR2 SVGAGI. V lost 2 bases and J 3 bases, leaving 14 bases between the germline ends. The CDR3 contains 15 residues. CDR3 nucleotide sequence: TGTGCCAGCAGTTACCGGACTGCCTCAAGCTACGAGCAGTACGTC. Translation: CASSYRTASSYEQYV.

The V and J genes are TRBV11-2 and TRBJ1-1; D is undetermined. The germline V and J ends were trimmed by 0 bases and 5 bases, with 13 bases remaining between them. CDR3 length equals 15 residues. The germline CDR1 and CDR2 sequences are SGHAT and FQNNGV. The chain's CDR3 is CASSLDGRGSTEAFF. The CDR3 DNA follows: TGTGCCAGCAGCTTAGATGGCCGGGGAAGTACTGAAGCTTTCTTT.